This TCR beta chain came from a study of blood T cell repertoires in COVID-19. The overall study: Material from acute and convalescent COVID-19 was sourced from the United States, Italy and Spain. In each case, the material was cDNA or gDNA derived from T cells, B-cell-depleted T cells, or PBMCs.

J lost 6 bases, V lost 4 bases, and 17 bases had no gene match. There are 18 residues in the CDR3. Germline values: CDR1 KGHSH, CDR2 LQKENI. Authors' analysis steps: Reference gene primers were amplified, and this amplification served to estimate nucleated cell counts. Profiled with immunoSEQ multiplex PCR; TCRdb holds only in-frame clones, not every one. That table furnishes V, J and clone size, whereas the DNA furnished D and trimming. The sample contains over 60,000 clones, 75% to 85% of which appear only once. The sample comprised peripheral blood. This TCR was sampled from a human donor in a cohort sampled during active COVID-19. This rearrangement joins TRBV18 to TRBJ2-2; 7 bases are shared with TRBD2. This chain's CDR3 is CASSRDLTSSTPPGELFF. DNA for the CDR3: TGTGCCAGCTCACGAGATTTGACTAGCTCCACGCCCCCCGGGGAGCTGTTTTTT.